This TCR beta chain was retrieved from a study of OX40 agonist ivuxolimab in advanced cancers. As for the study in general: Intravenous ivuxolimab was administered to patients every 2 weeks at 0.01 to 10 mg/kg. Study-wide results and limits: Still undetermined is the antigen specificity of the expanded peripheral T cells. Among T cells, CD8+ cells averaged more expanded clones than CD4+ cells.

Assay: immunoSEQ multiplex PCR; the TCRdb copy retains only in-frame clones and omits some. This sample has some 50,000 clones; roughly 86% occur once, and the top ten carry about 10%. Worth noting for this clone: Its antigen is as yet unknown.

This CDR3 contains 14 residues. Trimming took 8 bases from V and 6 from J, leaving 20 bases between them. Germline CDR1 and CDR2: ENHRY and SYGVKD. The starting material was CD4+ or CD8+ T cells sorted from blood, obtained in a trial of the OX40 agonist ivuxolimab. This chain joins TRBV10-3 and TRBJ2-7; perhaps D is TRBD1 or TRBD2 (5 bases each). The TCR comes from an adult with an advanced solid tumor such as melanoma, head and neck, liver or kidney cancer. The CDR3 sequence is CAIGGADLLPEQYF. The CDR3 DNA reads as TGTGCCATCGGGGGAGCGGACCTCCTACCCGAGCAGTACTTC.